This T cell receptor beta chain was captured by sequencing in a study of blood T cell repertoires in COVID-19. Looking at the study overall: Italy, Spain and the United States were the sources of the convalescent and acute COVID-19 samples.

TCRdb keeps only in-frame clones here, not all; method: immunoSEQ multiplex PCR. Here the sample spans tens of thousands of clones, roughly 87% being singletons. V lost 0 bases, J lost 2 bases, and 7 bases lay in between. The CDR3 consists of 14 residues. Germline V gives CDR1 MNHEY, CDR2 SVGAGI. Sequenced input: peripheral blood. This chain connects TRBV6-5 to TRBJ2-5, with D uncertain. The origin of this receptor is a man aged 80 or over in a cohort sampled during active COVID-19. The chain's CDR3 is CASSYSSLQETQYF. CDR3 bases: TGTGCCAGCAGTTACTCGTCACTTCAAGAGACCCAGTACTTC.